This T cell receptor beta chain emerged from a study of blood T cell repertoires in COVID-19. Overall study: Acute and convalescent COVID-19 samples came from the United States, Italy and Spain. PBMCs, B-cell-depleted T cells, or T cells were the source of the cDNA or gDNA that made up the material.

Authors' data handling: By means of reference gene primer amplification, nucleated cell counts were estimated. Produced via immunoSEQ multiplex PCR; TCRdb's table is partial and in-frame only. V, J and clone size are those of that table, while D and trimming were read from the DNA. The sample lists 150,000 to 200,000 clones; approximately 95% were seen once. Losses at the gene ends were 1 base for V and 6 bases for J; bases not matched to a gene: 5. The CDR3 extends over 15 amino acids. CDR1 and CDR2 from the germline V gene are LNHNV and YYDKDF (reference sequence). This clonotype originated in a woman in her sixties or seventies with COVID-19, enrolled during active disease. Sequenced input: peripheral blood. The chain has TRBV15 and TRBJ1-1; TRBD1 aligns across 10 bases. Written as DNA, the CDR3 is TGTGCCACCAGCAGAGCGACAGGGGGCGGGCCTGAAGCTTTCTTT. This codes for CATSRATGGGPEAFF. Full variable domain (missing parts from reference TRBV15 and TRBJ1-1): DAMVIQNPRYQVTQFGKPVTLSCSQTLNHNVMYWYQQKSSQAPKLLFHYYDKDFNNEADTPDNFQSRRPNTSFCFLDIRSPGLGDTAMYLCATSRATGGGPEAFFGQGTRLTVV.